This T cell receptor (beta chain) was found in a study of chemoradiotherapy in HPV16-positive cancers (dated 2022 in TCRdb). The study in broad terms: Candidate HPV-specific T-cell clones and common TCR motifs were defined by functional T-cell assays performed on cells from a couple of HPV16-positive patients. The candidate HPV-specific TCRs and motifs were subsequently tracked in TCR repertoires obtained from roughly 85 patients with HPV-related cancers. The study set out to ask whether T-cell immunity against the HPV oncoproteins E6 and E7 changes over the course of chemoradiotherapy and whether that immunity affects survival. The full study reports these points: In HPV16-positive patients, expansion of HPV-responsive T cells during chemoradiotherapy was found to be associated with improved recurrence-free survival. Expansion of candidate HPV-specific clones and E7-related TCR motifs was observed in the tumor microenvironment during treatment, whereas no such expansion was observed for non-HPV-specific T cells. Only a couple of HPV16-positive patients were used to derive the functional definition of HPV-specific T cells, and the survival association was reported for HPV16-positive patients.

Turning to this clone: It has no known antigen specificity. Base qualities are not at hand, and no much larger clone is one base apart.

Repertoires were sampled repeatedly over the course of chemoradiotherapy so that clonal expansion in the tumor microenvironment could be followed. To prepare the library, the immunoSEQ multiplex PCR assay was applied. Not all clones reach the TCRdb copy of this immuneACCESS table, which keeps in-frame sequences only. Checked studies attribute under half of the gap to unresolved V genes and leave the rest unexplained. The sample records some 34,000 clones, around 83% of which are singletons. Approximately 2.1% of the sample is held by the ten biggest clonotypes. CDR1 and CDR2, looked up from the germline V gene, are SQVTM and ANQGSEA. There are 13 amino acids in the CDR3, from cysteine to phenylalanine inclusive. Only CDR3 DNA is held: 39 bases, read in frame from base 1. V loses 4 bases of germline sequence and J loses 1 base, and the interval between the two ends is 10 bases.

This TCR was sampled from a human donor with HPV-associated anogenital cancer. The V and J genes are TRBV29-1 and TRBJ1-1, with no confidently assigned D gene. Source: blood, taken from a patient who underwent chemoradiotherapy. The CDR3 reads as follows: CSVGFGQNTEAFF. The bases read TGCAGCGTTGGATTTGGGCAGAACACTGAAGCTTTCTTT.